What follows are 23 T cell receptor beta chains derived from one specimen sequenced in a study of OX40 agonist ivuxolimab in advanced cancers. Some clones are missing from TCRdb's copy, which holds only in-frame ones; the method was immunoSEQ multiplex PCR. The sample has more than 80,000 clones, approximately 88% seen once; the top ten hold 1.1% to 1.5%. Here the sequenced sample was CD4+ or CD8+ T cells sorted from blood, taken in a trial of the OX40 agonist ivuxolimab. The receptors here all came from an adult with an advanced solid tumor such as melanoma, head and neck, liver or kidney cancer.

The chain carries TRBV7-9 and TRBJ1-6; 9 nucleotides agree with TRBD1. CDR1 SEHNR and CDR2 FQNEAQ come from the germline V gene (reference sequence). V dropped 4 bases and J dropped 6; count of bases not matched to a gene: 7. The length of the CDR3 is 16 residues. The CDR3 nucleotides are TGTGCCAGCAGCTATCCGGGACAGGGTTCTAATTCACCCCTCCACTTT. Its translation: CASSYPGQGSNSPLHF.

The gene calls are TRBV11-3 and TRBJ1-2, with TRBD1 matching 11 bases. V gave up 2 bases and J gave up 6 bases; unmatched junction bases: 11. Per the germline V gene, CDR1 is SGHNT and CDR2 is YENEEA. The CDR3 contains 17 residues. CDR3 sequence: CASSLTPPGQGEDGYTF. The CDR3 region has the DNA TGTGCCAGCAGCTTAACCCCCCCGGGACAGGGGGAGGATGGCTACACCTTC.

This chain links TRBV5-5 with TRBJ2-7, with 12 bases fitting TRBD1. Per germline, CDR1 SGHKS and CDR2 YYEKEE (reference sequence). V lost 7 bases to trimming and J lost 5 bases; unmatched junction nucleotides: 10. CDR3 length: 15 amino acids. The CDR3 sequence: CASLPGDRGLNEQYF. The CDR3 region has the DNA TGTGCCAGCCTACCAGGGGACAGGGGGCTCAACGAGCAGTACTTC.

V gene TRBV30 combines with J gene TRBJ1-1; D is perhaps TRBD1 (6 bases). The CDR3 has 13 residues. Per germline, CDR1 GTSNPN and CDR2 SVGIG (reference sequence). The V end was cut by 5 bases, the J end by 3 bases, with 13 bases between. The CDR3 is CAWSYAGDTEAFF. CDR3 coding DNA: TGTGCCTGGTCCTACGCAGGGGACACTGAAGCTTTCTTT.

This chain uses TRBV7-2 with TRBJ2-4; unclear D gene. Germline lookup yields CDR1 SGHTA and CDR2 FQGNSA. CDR3 length equals 16 residues. V lost 1 base and J 0 bases, leaving 10 bases between the germline ends. The CDR3 nucleotides read TGTGCCAGCAGCTTAGATGCACAGATAGCCAAAAACATTCAGTACTTC. Residues: CASSLDAQIAKNIQYF.

J is TRBJ1-1 and V is TRBV7-6; D is perhaps TRBD1 (6 bases). CDR1 and CDR2 from the germline V gene are SGHVS and FNYEAQ. V was pared by 8 bases and J by 1 base, with 11 bases between. The CDR3 length is 13 residues. In nucleotides, the CDR3 is TGTGCCAGCCGCGGACAGTCGAACACTGAAGCTTTCTTT. Protein product: CASRGQSNTEAFF.

This chain uses TRBV28 with TRBJ2-2; either TRBD1 or TRBD2 may fit D (5 bases each). CDR1 is MDHEN and CDR2 is SYDVKM in the germline V gene. This CDR3 contains 15 residues. Trimming left V 6 bases short and J 1 base short, with 12 bases between. The CDR3 nucleotides are TGTGCCAGCAGACCCGGGACGGAGAACACCGGGGAGCTGTTTTTT. It codes for CASRPGTENTGELFF.

This chain joins TRBV10-1 and TRBJ2-2, with D perhaps matching TRBD1 (6 bases). This CDR3 contains 13 residues. The V end lost 6 bases, the J end lost 2 bases, and 7 bases lay between the germline ends. Germline CDR1 WNHNN, CDR2 SYGVQD (reference sequence). This CDR3 is CASRDSNTGELFF. CDR3 bases: TGCGCCAGCAGGGACAGCAACACCGGGGAGCTGTTTTTT.

The CDR3 DNA reads TGTGCCAGCAAACCGGGACAGGAAGCCTACGAGCAGTACTTC. This translates into CASKPGQEAYEQYF. The genes are TRBV6-6 and TRBJ2-7; 8 positions agree with TRBD1. The CDR3 loop spans 14 amino acids. Germline CDR1 is MNHNY and CDR2 is SVGAGI (reference sequence). J gave up 2 bases and V 7 bases, and 7 bases lay outside the gene matches.

The J gene is TRBJ1-2, the V gene TRBV20-1, with unresolved D. Per germline, CDR1 DFQATT and CDR2 SNEGSKA (reference sequence). Trimming pared 3 bases from V and 2 bases from J, leaving 1 base between. This CDR3 region has 10 residues. The CDR3 loop reads CSASNYGYTF. The CDR3 DNA is TGCAGTGCTAGCAACTATGGCTACACCTTC.

The rearrangement links TRBV5-5 to TRBJ2-1; perhaps TRBD1 as D (5 bases). Germline V gene sequence: CDR1 SGHKS, CDR2 YYEKEE (reference sequence). The CDR3 has 15 amino acids. V was pared by 0 bases and J by 1 base, with 8 bases between. The CDR3 nucleotides read TGTGCCAGCAGCTTGGAAGGGGAATCCTACAATGAGCAGTTCTTC. It specifies CASSLEGESYNEQFF.

J is TRBJ1-1 and V is TRBV7-2; possibly TRBD1 for D (5 bases). Germline V lookup: CDR1 SGHTA, CDR2 FQGNSA. The V gene lost 6 bases and the J gene lost 2 bases, with 13 bases spanning the gap. CDR3 length equals 14 residues. DNA for the CDR3: TGTGCCAGCAGTTGGGGGTTACTTAACACTGAAGCTTTCTTT. It yields the protein CASSWGLLNTEAFF.

The chain has TRBV18 and TRBJ2-7; perhaps D is TRBD1 or TRBD2 (5 bases each). CDR3 length: 16 residues. Germline CDR1 reads KGHSH; CDR2 reads LQKENI. Trimming stripped 6 bases from V and 4 bases from J, with 22 bases between. The CDR3 coding sequence is TGTGCCAGCTCTTCGGACACCGGGACGTCACCTTACGAGCAGTACTTC. This sequence encodes CASSSDTGTSPYEQYF.

The chain carries TRBV4-3 and TRBJ1-1; 10 bases align to TRBD1. Per germline, CDR1 LGHNA and CDR2 YSLEER. The V gene end was trimmed by 0 bases and the J gene end by 8 bases; junction bases not matched to a gene: 9. The CDR3 is made up of 16 amino acids. This chain's CDR3 is CASSQDFRTGGSEAFF. The CDR3 nucleotides are TGCGCCAGCAGCCAAGATTTCAGGACAGGGGGTAGCGAAGCTTTCTTT.

The chain combines TRBV28 with TRBJ2-1; the D gene is possibly TRBD1 (6 bases). Looked up from germline, CDR1 is MDHEN and CDR2 is SYDVKM. V was cut by 5 bases and J by 8 bases, with 13 bases left in between. The CDR3 runs 13 residues. Here the CDR3 DNA reads TGTGCCAGCAGTACTCCCCAGGGGCATGAGCAGTTCTTC. Residues: CASSTPQGHEQFF.

This chain connects TRBV27 to TRBJ2-1, with D possibly being TRBD1 or TRBD2 (5 bases each). Germline CDR1 and CDR2: MNHEY and SMNVEV (reference sequence). V was shortened by 6 bases and J by 0 bases, with 12 bases between the two germline ends. The CDR3 runs 15 residues. CDR3 DNA sequence: TGTGCCAGCAGACTAGGGGTTAGCTCCTACAATGAGCAGTTCTTC. This encodes CASRLGVSSYNEQFF.

This clone was detected ten times or more. The chain recombines TRBV4-2 with TRBJ1-2; D might be TRBD1 (6 bases). This CDR3 has 16 amino acids. V gave up 2 bases and J gave up 4 bases, with 17 bases separating them. Per the germline V gene, CDR1 is LGHNA and CDR2 is YNFKEQ. The CDR3 loop is CASSQLSTGSLYGYTF. CDR3 coding DNA: TGTGCCAGCAGCCAATTGTCTACAGGGAGCCTCTATGGCTACACCTTC.

The chain combines TRBV7-3 with TRBJ2-3, with unresolved D. Germline CDR1 reads SGHTA; CDR2 reads FQGTGA. The CDR3 covers 15 residues. The V and J ends lost 2 bases and 3 bases respectively, with 12 bases between them. CDR3 region: CASSLLSAPTDTQYF. In DNA, the CDR3 is TGTGCCAGCAGCTTACTCTCAGCACCGACAGATACGCAGTATTTT. The full variable domain, its missing parts supplied by reference TRBV7-3 and TRBJ2-3, is GAGVSQTPSNKVTEKGKYVELRCDPISGHTALYWYRQSLGQGPEFLIYFQGTGAADDSGLPNDRFFAVRPEGSVSTLKIQRTERGDSAVYLCASSLLSAPTDTQYFGPGTRLTVL.

The V and J genes are TRBV7-6 and TRBJ2-5; D possibly uses TRBD1 or TRBD2 (6 bases each). The V gene's germline CDR1 is SGHVS and CDR2 FNYEAQ. The CDR3 is 13 amino acids. V was clipped by 9 bases and J by 5 bases, with 16 bases between them. CDR3 nucleotide sequence: TGTGCCAGTGGAGGGCTCACAGGGGAGACCCAGTACTTC. Translation: CASGGLTGETQYF.

The chain joins TRBV27 to TRBJ1-1; TRBD1 matches 8 bases. The CDR3 has 12 amino acids. Germline V gives CDR1 MNHEY, CDR2 SMNVEV (reference sequence). After removal of 8 bases from V and 6 bases from J, the junction contained 5 bases not matched to a gene. The CDR3 DNA follows: TGTGCCAGCCGGACAGGGCCGTCTGAAGCTTTCTTT. It encodes CASRTGPSEAFF.

The chain links TRBV29-1 to TRBJ1-2, with 10 bases fitting TRBD1. This CDR3 contains 15 residues. Germline CDR1 reads SQVTM; CDR2 reads ANQGSEA. Trimming removed 6 bases from V and 1 base from J; junction bases left unmatched: 8. CDR3 protein: CSVRTGGVGNYGYTF. The CDR3, as DNA: TGCAGCGTCCGGACAGGGGGGGTGGGTAACTATGGCTACACCTTC.

DNA for the CDR3: TGTGCCAGTCAATGGACTAGCGGGAGGCTTGCCTACGAGCAGTACTTC. This translates into CASQWTSGRLAYEQYF. J is TRBJ2-7 and V is TRBV18; 14 nucleotides line up with TRBD2. CDR1 and CDR2 (germline): KGHSH, LQKENI. The ends lost 9 bases at V and 2 bases at J; junction bases unmatched: 9. CDR3 length: 16 amino acids. The full variable domain, rest sourced from reference TRBV18 and TRBJ2-7, is NAGVMQNPRHLVRRRGQEARLRCSPMKGHSHVYWYRQLPEEGLKFMVYLQKENIIDESGMPKERFSAEFPKEGPSILRIQQVVRGDSAAYFCASQWTSGRLAYEQYFGPGTRLTVT.

The chain couples TRBV7-9 to TRBJ1-1; 7 bases line up with TRBD1. V lost 4 bases to trimming and J lost 5 bases; unmatched junction nucleotides: 7. The CDR3 length is 14 residues. From germline, CDR1 is SEHNR and CDR2 FQNEAQ (reference sequence). Written as DNA, the CDR3 is TGTGCCAGCAGCTGGGGGACAGTAGGTACTGAAGCTTTCTTT. The encoded protein is CASSWGTVGTEAFF.